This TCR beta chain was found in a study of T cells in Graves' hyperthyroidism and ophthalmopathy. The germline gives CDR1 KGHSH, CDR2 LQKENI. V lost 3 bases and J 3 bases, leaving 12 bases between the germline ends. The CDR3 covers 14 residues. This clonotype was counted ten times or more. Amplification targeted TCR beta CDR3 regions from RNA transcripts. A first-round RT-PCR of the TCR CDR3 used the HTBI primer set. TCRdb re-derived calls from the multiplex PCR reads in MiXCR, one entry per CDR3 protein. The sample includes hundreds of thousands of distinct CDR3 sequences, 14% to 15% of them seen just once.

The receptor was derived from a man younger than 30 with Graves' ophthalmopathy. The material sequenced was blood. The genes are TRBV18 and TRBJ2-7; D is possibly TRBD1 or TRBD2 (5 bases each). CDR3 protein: CASSPTGTDYEQYF. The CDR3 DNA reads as TGTGCCAGCTCACCGACCGGGACGGACTACGAGCAGTACTTC.